Reported below is one T cell receptor (beta chain). Its specificity is unknown. Positively selected for CCR7, the CD45RO-negative cells used as naive CD8 cells excluded terminally differentiated effector memory CD45RA+ cells. None of the donors, who were healthy HIV-negative adults, had recently had acute infections or vaccinations. Trimming pared 5 bases from V and 0 bases from J, leaving 7 bases between. The CDR3 has 13 amino acids. Germline V gives CDR1 SEHNR, CDR2 FQNEAQ (reference sequence). These data originate in a study of shared clonotypes between healthy human individuals. Overall study: The cohort had two women and a few men, ages 18 to 49. General study findings and limits: What limited the represented genetic and exposure-history diversity was the small number of donors. Among the subsets, naive ones generally showed larger estimated richness than memory ones.

Clones were sequenced by immunoSEQ multiplex PCR, and TCRdb holds only the in-frame ones, with some missing. Among about 820,000 clones listed, 80% to 95% were seen once. The gene calls are TRBV7-9 and TRBJ1-2; D remains unclear. This TCR was sampled from a man in his thirties or forties in good health. Sequenced: naive CD8+ T cells sorted from blood. The DNA of the CDR3 is TGTGCCAGCAGCGAACAGACTAACTATGGCTACACCTTC. It specifies CASSEQTNYGYTF.